The 27 T cell receptor beta chains below were found in one sample sequenced in a study of Ad26.COV2.S vaccination and SARS-CoV-2 variants. The treatment denotes: approximately 18 received Ad26.COV2.S at low or high dose, single or two shots; about 5 received placebo; per-sample allocation not given. Specimen acquisition occurred on day 63 following the initial vaccine or placebo injection. Profiled with immunoSEQ multiplex PCR; TCRdb holds only in-frame clones, not every one. The data show hundreds of thousands of clones, around 93% seen once. The source was peripheral blood, collected in a trial of Ad26.COV2.S vaccine versus placebo. These receptors came from a person between 18 and 65 years old who received the Ad26.COV2.S COVID-19 vaccine or a placebo.

This chain connects TRBV7-6 to TRBJ2-3; 10 bases are a match to TRBD2. After removal of 5 bases from V and 6 bases from J, the junction contained 8 bases not matched to a gene. Germline lookup yields CDR1 SGHVS and CDR2 FNYEAQ. The CDR3 loop spans 15 amino acids. The CDR3 region has the DNA TGTGCCAGCAGCCCAGGGGGACTAGCGAAGGATACGCAGTATTTT. Its protein product is CASSPGGLAKDTQYF. Full variable domain (outside the CDR3, taken from reference TRBV7-6 and TRBJ2-3): GAGVSQSPRYKVTKRGQDVALRCDPISGHVSLYWYRQALGQGPEFLTYFNYEAQQDKSGLPNDRFSAERPEGSISTLTIQRTEQRDSAMYRCASSPGGLAKDTQYFGPGTRLTVL.

This clone has a single count. The chain links TRBV27 to TRBJ2-7; a weak D match, TRBD1 (5 bases). The germline gives CDR1 MNHEY, CDR2 SMNVEV (reference sequence). The V gene lost 3 bases and the J gene lost 3 bases, with 9 bases spanning the gap. This CDR3 comprises 13 residues. The CDR3 sequence: CASSLSGYYEQYF. As DNA, the CDR3 is TGTGCCAGCAGTTTGTCAGGGTACTACGAGCAGTACTTC.

The CDR3 sequence: CASSQEPGTGYEKLFF. DNA of the CDR3: TGTGCCAGCAGCCAAGAACCCGGGACAGGGTATGAAAAACTGTTTTTT. The V call is TRBV3-1 (or the pseudogene TRBV3-2), the J call TRBJ1-4; 9 bases fit TRBD1. The germline V gene encodes CDR1 LGHDT and CDR2 YNNKEL (reference sequence). The CDR3 is made up of 16 amino acids. V lost 0 bases and J lost 6; bases outside the gene matches: 5.

V is TRBV6-6 and J is TRBJ2-2; a possible D gene is TRBD1 (5 bases). Germline CDR1 MNHNY, CDR2 SVGAGI (reference sequence). This CDR3 has 13 amino acids. Trimming left V 5 bases short and J 3 bases short, with 7 bases between. The CDR3 bases are TGTGCCAGCAGTCCCAGGGACACCGGGGAGCTGTTTTTT. It specifies CASSPRDTGELFF.

This chain connects TRBV4-3 to TRBJ1-2; D is ambiguous. V dropped 1 base and J dropped 1 base, with 10 bases sitting between them. The CDR3 is 15 amino acids. Germline V gene data show CDR1 as LGHNA and CDR2 as YSLEER. CDR3 sequence reads: CASSQVESFNYGYTF. The DNA for the CDR3 is TGCGCCAGCAGCCAAGTAGAGTCGTTTAACTATGGCTACACCTTC.

V is TRBV4-1 and J is TRBJ2-3; possibly TRBD1 for D (6 bases). The CDR3 runs 13 residues. The germline CDR1 and CDR2 sequences are MGHRA and YSYEKL. V was trimmed by 5 bases and J by 7 bases, leaving 13 bases between them. Here the CDR3 reads CASSGWDTYTQYF. The CDR3 region has the DNA TGCGCCAGCAGCGGGTGGGACACGTATACGCAGTATTTT.

The V gene is TRBV28, the J gene TRBJ1-2; D is ambiguous. Trimming took off 1 base at V and 5 bases at J, with 5 bases between the two ends. CDR3 length: 12 residues. Germline-derived CDR1 and CDR2 are MDHEN and SYDVKM. CDR3 sequence: CASSLSRYGYTF. The CDR3 DNA sequence: TGTGCCAGCAGTTTATCACGATATGGCTACACCTTC.

The chain joins TRBV6-5 to TRBJ1-5; D unresolved. The CDR3 runs 13 residues. Trimming removed 4 bases at V and 4 bases at J, with 8 bases between. Germline assignment: CDR1 MNHEY and CDR2 SVGAGI. The CDR3 reads CASSSERNQPQHF. In DNA form, the CDR3 reads TGTGCCAGCAGTTCCGAGAGGAATCAGCCCCAGCATTTT.

The chain combines TRBV7-2 with TRBJ2-3; 9 bases are a match to TRBD2. The CDR3 has 15 amino acids. Germline trimming cut 7 bases from V and 5 bases from J; bases unmatched to any gene: 10. In germline, CDR1 is SGHTA, CDR2 FQGNSA. CDR3 loop: CASKLRGGLVDTQYF. CDR3 coding DNA: TGTGCCAGCAAGCTGCGGGGGGGCCTTGTAGATACGCAGTATTTT.

V gene TRBV6-5 combines with J gene TRBJ2-7, with TRBD1 matching 10 bases. The V and J ends lost 8 bases and 6 bases, in that order; junction bases with no gene match: 10. Germline V gene sequence: CDR1 MNHEY, CDR2 SVGAGI. CDR3 length: 14 amino acids. The CDR3 DNA is TGTGCCAGCGTTTTGGGACAGGGGCCCCTCGAGCAGTACTTC. Encoded protein: CASVLGQGPLEQYF.

This clone was counted only a few times. CDR3 coding DNA: TGTGCCAGCAGCCATCCAGGGGGCTACGAGCAGTACTTC. Encoded protein: CASSHPGGYEQYF. The gene calls are TRBV3-1 (or the pseudogene TRBV3-2) and TRBJ2-7, with 7 bases identical to TRBD1. This CDR3 is 13 amino acids long. With 3 bases clipped from V and 3 bases from J, the junction kept 2 bases outside the gene matches. Germline CDR1 is LGHDT and CDR2 is YNNKEL (reference sequence).

The CDR3 sequence is CASSLGQVDTDTQYF. In DNA, the CDR3 is TGTGCCAGTAGTTTGGGACAGGTCGACACAGATACGCAGTATTTT. J is TRBJ2-3 and V is TRBV19, with 8 bases matching TRBD1. This CDR3 spans 15 amino acids. With V trimmed by 5 bases and J by 2 bases, 6 bases remained unmatched. Germline CDR1 is LNHDA and CDR2 is SQIVND (reference sequence).

This rearrangement joins TRBV6-2 or TRBV6-3 to TRBJ1-1, with D maybe TRBD1 (5 bases). The germline V and J ends were trimmed by 4 bases and 1 base, with 16 bases remaining between them. The CDR3 is 16 amino acids. Germline loops: CDR1 MNHEY, CDR2 SVGEGT. The chain's CDR3 is CASSSSPGRANTEAFF. CDR3 DNA: TGTGCCAGCAGTTCCTCCCCGGGCAGGGCGAACACTGAAGCTTTCTTT.

The V call is TRBV29-1, the J call TRBJ2-7, with D perhaps being TRBD1 or TRBD2 (5 bases each). This CDR3 contains 13 residues. Germline CDR1 and CDR2: SQVTM and ANQGSEA. Between the trimmed V and J ends, which lost 7 bases and 7 bases, there was a span of 20 bases. The CDR3 spells CSAAPLNWGEQYF. The CDR3 DNA reads as TGCAGCGCCGCCCCTCTCAACTGGGGGGAGCAGTACTTC.

This clone was recorded only once. This chain joins TRBV28 and TRBJ2-7; 8 bases line up with TRBD1. The V segment lost 4 bases and the J segment 1 base; nucleotides outside the gene matches: 9. Germline-derived CDR1 and CDR2 are MDHEN and SYDVKM. This CDR3 is built from 16 residues. The CDR3 region has the DNA TGTGCCAGCAGTTGGGGGACAGGTGGTGATTCCTACGAGCAGTACTTC. This sequence encodes CASSWGTGGDSYEQYF. The full variable domain, rest sourced from reference TRBV28 and TRBJ2-7, is DVKVTQSSRYLVKRTGEKVFLECVQDMDHENMFWYRQDPGLGLRLIYFSYDVKMKEKGDIPEGYSVSREKKERFSLILESASTNQTSMYLCASSWGTGGDSYEQYFGPGTRLTVT.

This clone showed up just once. J is TRBJ2-1 and V is TRBV19; D uncertain. The length of the CDR3 is 13 residues. V lost 1 base and J lost 6, with 7 bases in between. CDR1 is LNHDA and CDR2 is SQIVND in the germline V gene (reference sequence). This CDR3 reads CASSIASTNEQFF. The CDR3 coding sequence is TGTGCCAGTAGTATAGCAAGTACCAATGAGCAGTTCTTC.

The chain has TRBV25-1 and TRBJ2-7; D unresolved. V shed 5 bases and J shed 5 bases, with 4 bases lying between them. Germline CDR1 reads MGHDK; CDR2 reads SYGVNS. The CDR3 length is 10 residues. The chain's CDR3 is CASSLDEQYF. CDR3 bases: TGTGCCAGCAGTCTCGACGAGCAGTACTTC.

This chain connects TRBV5-5 to TRBJ2-1, with D hard to call. This CDR3 contains 10 residues. Germline V gives CDR1 SGHKS, CDR2 YYEKEE (reference sequence). Trimming pared 6 bases from V and 7 bases from J, leaving 5 bases between. The CDR3 sequence: CASTLNEQFF. The DNA of the CDR3 is TGTGCCAGCACGTTAAATGAGCAGTTCTTC.

The chain joins TRBV6-5 to TRBJ2-7; D is unclear. This CDR3 has 15 amino acids. The ends were cut back, 0 bases at V and 4 bases at J, with 13 bases in the middle. Germline V gives CDR1 MNHEY, CDR2 SVGAGI. This CDR3 reads CASSYSTWRGYEQYF. The CDR3 bases are TGTGCCAGCAGTTACTCGACGTGGAGAGGTTACGAGCAGTACTTC.

This chain joins TRBV27 and TRBJ2-1; 12 bases map to TRBD1. V trimming: 0 bases; J trimming: 5 bases; junction bases outside the gene matches: 5. The CDR3 is made up of 17 amino acids. Per the germline V gene, CDR1 is MNHEY and CDR2 is SMNVEV (reference sequence). CDR3 in DNA: TGTGCCAGCAGTTTATCGGGGGGACAGGGGGCGGACAATGAGCAGTTCTTC. Translated, it gives CASSLSGGQGADNEQFF.

V and J are TRBV19 and TRBJ2-1, with 12 bases lining up with TRBD2. The CDR3 is 15 residues long. In germline, CDR1 is LNHDA, CDR2 SQIVND (reference sequence). After removal of 5 bases from V and 5 bases from J, the junction contained 4 bases not matched to a gene. The CDR3 DNA is TGTGCCAGTAGTTGGGGACTAGCGGGCAACAATGAGCAGTTCTTC. Translation gives CASSWGLAGNNEQFF.

This chain links TRBV5-1 with TRBJ1-4, with D tentatively TRBD1 (5 bases). The length of the CDR3 is 15 residues. Germline V gene lookup returns CDR1 SGHRS and CDR2 YFSETQ. Trimming removed 3 bases from V and 3 bases from J, with 12 bases in between. DNA for the CDR3: TGCGCCAGCAGCTGGGGACGGTGGGCTAATGAAAAACTGTTTTTT. It translates to CASSWGRWANEKLFF.

The chain uses TRBV6-5 and TRBJ2-3, with a weak D call TRBD2 (6 bases). Germline V CDR1 and CDR2: MNHEY, SVGAGI. V was cut by 10 bases and J by 4 bases, with 12 bases left in between. The CDR3 contains 12 residues. The CDR3 DNA follows: TGTGCCACCGGAGGGGCGGCAGATACGCAGTATTTT. As protein: CATGGAADTQYF.

The CDR3 sequence is CASSFRQGARGLNTEAFF. As DNA, the CDR3 is TGTGCCAGCAGTTTCCGACAGGGGGCGAGGGGGTTGAACACTGAAGCTTTCTTT. This chain links TRBV27 with TRBJ1-1, with 10 bases lining up with TRBD1. Germline V CDR1 and CDR2: MNHEY, SMNVEV (reference sequence). The CDR3 sequence is 18 residues long. V was pared by 3 bases and J by 0 bases, with 10 bases of the junction left unmatched.

The rearrangement links TRBV3-1 (or the pseudogene TRBV3-2) to TRBJ1-2; D unclear. There are 14 residues in the CDR3. V was shortened by 4 bases and J by 2 bases, with 11 bases between the two germline ends. The germline V gene encodes CDR1 LGHDT and CDR2 YNNKEL (reference sequence). The CDR3 DNA reads TGTGCCAGCAGCCCCAGGACCTCCAACTATGGCTACACCTTC. It encodes CASSPRTSNYGYTF.

The rearrangement links TRBV5-1 to TRBJ1-2; no reliable D call. There are 14 residues in the CDR3. The V end was cut by 5 bases, the J end by 4 bases, with 15 bases between. Germline V lookup: CDR1 SGHRS, CDR2 YFSETQ. The CDR3 bases are TGCGCCAGCAGAGCACGATGGGATGTCTATGGCTACACCTTC. Its protein is CASRARWDVYGYTF.

The chain uses TRBV24-1 and TRBJ2-6; D may be TRBD1 (5 bases). Deletions cut 2 bases from V and 2 bases from J, with 9 bases between. From germline, CDR1 is KGHDR and CDR2 SFDVKD. The CDR3 has 16 residues. CDR3 sequence reads: CATSDSGRAGANVLTF. The DNA for the CDR3 is TGTGCCACCAGTGATTCGGGCAGGGCTGGGGCCAACGTCCTGACTTTC.